Below are 5 T cell receptor beta chains sequenced from a single sample in a study of T-cell memory formation after mild COVID-19. Using its own MiXCR run on the 5' RACE reads, TCRdb lists one record per CDR3 protein. The data show about 110,000 distinct CDR3 sequences, with around 17% seen just once and roughly 6% held by the top ten. Sequencing used PBMCs or a T cell subset sorted from them (not recorded which). These receptors were collected from a man younger than 35 who had mild COVID-19 (a few samples of this study predate the infection). Cell type and time point are not known.

In its sample, this clonotype was seen a few times. V is TRBV10-3 and J is TRBJ2-3; 8 bases align to TRBD1. The CDR3 spans 15 residues. The junction had 12 bases not matched to a gene; V was cut back by 11 bases and J by 2 bases. Per the germline V gene, CDR1 is ENHRY and CDR2 is SYGVKD. The CDR3 DNA is TGTGCCTCTATAATCGGACAGGGCTACACAGATACGCAGTATTTT. This codes for CASIIGQGYTDTQYF.

The V and J genes are TRBV12-3 or TRBV12-4 and TRBJ2-7; 8 bases fit TRBD1. This CDR3 contains 15 residues. V gave up 6 bases and J gave up 1 base; unmatched junction bases: 8. The CDR3 coding sequence is TGTGCCAGCAGCCCCGGACAGGGTGGGTCCTACGAGCAGTACTTC. Translated: CASSPGQGGSYEQYF.

Ten or more counts support this clonotype. Written as DNA, the CDR3 is TGTGCCAGCAGCTACAGGGGCAATCAGCCCCAGCATTTT. Protein: CASSYRGNQPQHF. J is TRBJ1-5 and V is TRBV6-2 or TRBV6-3, with D tentatively TRBD1 (6 bases). V was shortened by 6 bases and J by 2 bases, with 8 bases between the two germline ends. Looked up from germline, CDR1 is MNHEY and CDR2 is SVGEGT. CDR3 size: 13 residues.

The rearrangement links TRBV7-2 to TRBJ2-5; 8 bases align to TRBD1. The CDR3 spans 14 residues. J gave up 5 bases and V 3 bases, and 5 bases lay outside the gene matches. The V gene's germline CDR1 is SGHTA and CDR2 FQGNSA. The CDR3 region is CASSFAGGRETQYF. CDR3 nucleotides: TGTGCCAGCAGCTTCGCAGGGGGCAGGGAGACCCAGTACTTC.

The rearrangement joins TRBV5-5 to TRBJ2-5; D call uncertain. CDR3 size: 15 residues. The V end was cut by 0 bases, the J end by 1 base, with 10 bases between. Germline V gives CDR1 SGHKS, CDR2 YYEKEE (reference sequence). This CDR3 is CASSLVRAGQETQYF. The CDR3 DNA reads as TGTGCCAGCAGCTTGGTTCGGGCAGGCCAAGAGACCCAGTACTTC.